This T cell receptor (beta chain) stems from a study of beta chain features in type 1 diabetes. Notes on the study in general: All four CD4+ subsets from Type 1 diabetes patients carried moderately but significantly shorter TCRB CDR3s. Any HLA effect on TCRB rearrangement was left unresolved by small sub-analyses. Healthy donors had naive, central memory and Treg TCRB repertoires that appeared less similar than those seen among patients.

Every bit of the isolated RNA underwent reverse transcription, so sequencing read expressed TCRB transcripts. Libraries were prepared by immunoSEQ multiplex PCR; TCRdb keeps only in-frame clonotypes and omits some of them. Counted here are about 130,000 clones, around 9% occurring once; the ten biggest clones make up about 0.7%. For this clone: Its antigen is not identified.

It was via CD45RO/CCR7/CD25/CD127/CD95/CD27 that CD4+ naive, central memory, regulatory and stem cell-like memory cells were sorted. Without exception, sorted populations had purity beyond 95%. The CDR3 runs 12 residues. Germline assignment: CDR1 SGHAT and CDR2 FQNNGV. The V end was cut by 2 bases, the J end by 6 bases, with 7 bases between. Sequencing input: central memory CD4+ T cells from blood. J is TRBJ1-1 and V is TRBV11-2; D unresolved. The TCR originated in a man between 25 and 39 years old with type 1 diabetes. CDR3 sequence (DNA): TGTGCCAGCAGCTTAAGGGAGGCTGAAGCTTTCTTT. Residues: CASSLREAEAFF.